This T cell receptor (beta chain) was captured in a study of regulatory T cells in long-lasting Graves disease. General study results and limits: TRBV28, TRBJ1-2 and TRBJ2-5 were favored in persistent disease.

CDR1 and CDR2 (germline): WSHSY, SAAADI. CDR3 length equals 13 residues. Trimming removed 3 bases from V and 3 bases from J, with 9 bases in between. The time point is: persistent/refractory GD, antithyroid drugs over 5 years with positive TRAb. The TCR library was prepared using RNA isolated from PBMCs. Ten or more counts support this clonotype. Antigen unknown. In building TCR beta libraries, iRepertoire HTBI primers were used together with Arm-PCR of CDR3 regions. TCRdb passed the multiplex PCR reads through MiXCR, listing each CDR3 protein once. The sample includes 400,000 to 500,000 distinct CDR3 sequences, roughly a fifth seen only once; the top ten take approximately 15%.

This TCR came from a female donor with Graves disease. Source: peripheral blood mononuclear cells (PBMCs), taken when the disease was refractory, from a patient treated with antithyroid drugs. The chain combines TRBV10-2 with TRBJ2-7, with unresolved D. The CDR3 is CASSDAAGYEQYF. The CDR3 coding sequence is TGCGCCAGCAGTGATGCAGCCGGCTACGAGCAGTACTTC.